A selection of T cell receptor beta chains follows, all from one sample in a study of blood T cell repertoires in COVID-19. TCRdb's table, derived via immunoSEQ multiplex PCR, lists solely in-frame clones and lacks some. Among about 160,000 clones, roughly 80% were seen once, and the ten largest hold roughly 8.3%. The sample comprised peripheral blood. The receptors derive from a man in his sixties with acute or convalescent COVID-19. CDR3s include the opening cysteine and the closing phenylalanine or tryptophan. The order of the fields is clone size, J gene, V gene, D gene, CDR3 protein, CDR3 DNA. The D gene is left open where the match is weak. Clone size is shown for a subset of rows, as once, few, many or a class of expanded clone.

>.|TRBJ2-1|TRBV7-2|TRBD1
CASSRTRDSSYNEQFF
TGTGCCAGCAGCCGTACCCGGGACAGCAGCTACAATGAGCAGTTCTTC
>.|TRBJ2-3|TRBV29-1|TRBD2
CSVEGVIAGPLTDTQYF
TGCAGCGTTGAAGGGGTTATAGCGGGGCCCCTCACAGATACGCAGTATTTT
>once|TRBJ2-7|TRBV10-3|TRBD2
CAISDSGGRGGFLYF
TGTGCCATCAGTGACTCGGGAGGGAGAGGGGGTTTTTTGTACTTC
>.|TRBJ1-2|TRBV5-4|.
CASSTGLESYGYTF
TGTGCCAGCAGCACCGGACTGGAGTCGTATGGCTACACCTTC
>.|TRBJ2-1|TRBV27|TRBD2
CASSWEGSISEQFF
TGTGCCAGCAGTTGGGAGGGCTCCATAAGTGAGCAGTTCTTC
>once|TRBJ1-5|TRBV19|.
CASSIDQSQGSNQPQHF
TGTGCCAGTAGTATAGATCAAAGCCAGGGGTCCAATCAGCCCCAGCATTTT
>.|TRBJ2-3|TRBV7-6|TRBD2
CASSLMLAGITDTQYF
TGTGCCAGCAGCTTAATGCTAGCGGGGATCACAGATACGCAGTATTTT
>.|TRBJ2-7|TRBV4-1|TRBD2
CASSQMTSRSYEQYF
TGCGCCAGCAGCCAAATGACTAGCCGGTCCTACGAGCAGTACTTC
>.|TRBJ1-5|TRBV30|.
CAWNLRGNQPQHF
TGTGCCTGGAATCTACGGGGGAATCAGCCCCAGCATTTT
>.|TRBJ2-5|TRBV27|TRBD1
CASSLHRTGVETQYF
TGTGCCAGCAGTTTACACCGGACAGGGGTGGAGACCCAGTACTTC
>.|TRBJ2-7|TRBV9|.
CASSVAGIAYEQYF
TGTGCCAGCAGCGTGGCGGGGATTGCCTACGAGCAGTACTTC
>.|TRBJ1-5|TRBV19|.
CASSIRRGNQPQHF
TGTGCCAGTAGTATTCGAAGGGGGAATCAGCCCCAGCATTTT
>.|TRBJ1-1|TRBV19|.
CASMGGTNTEAFF
TGTGCCAGTATGGGGGGGACGAACACTGAAGCTTTCTTT
>.|TRBJ1-5|TRBV27|.
CASSFPLRGGNQPQHF
TGTGCCAGCAGTTTTCCGCTCAGGGGTGGCAATCAGCCCCAGCATTTT
>.|TRBJ2-2|TRBV3-1/TRBV3-2|.
CASSQSQGTGELFF
TGTGCCAGCAGCCAGTCACAGGGAACCGGGGAGCTGTTTTTT
>.|TRBJ1-1|TRBV7-9|.
CASSPTGETEAFF
TGTGCCAGCAGCCCCACCGGGGAAACTGAAGCTTTCTTT
>.|TRBJ2-7|TRBV28|TRBD1
CATSASGTGGYEQYF
TGTGCCACCTCCGCATCCGGGACAGGGGGGTACGAGCAGTACTTC
>.|TRBJ2-5|TRBV5-1|TRBD1
CASSRDRGGETQYF
TGCGCCAGCAGCCGCGACAGGGGAGGAGAGACCCAGTACTTC
>.|TRBJ2-1|TRBV9|.
CASSAEPGGEQFF
TGTGCCAGCAGCGCCGAACCCGGGGGTGAGCAGTTCTTC
>.|TRBJ1-1|TRBV11-2|.
CASSRDWGMNTEAFF
TGTGCCAGCAGCCGGGACTGGGGTATGAACACTGAAGCTTTCTTT
>.|TRBJ1-2|TRBV6-2/TRBV6-3|.
CASSFRRMGGYTF
TGTGCCAGCAGTTTCCGGAGGATGGGTGGCTACACCTTC
>.|TRBJ1-1|TRBV4-3|.
CASSRDSSTEAFF
TGCGCCAGCAGCCGAGACAGTTCCACTGAAGCTTTCTTT
>.|TRBJ1-6|TRBV5-6|.
CASSLIPGDGSPLHF
TGTGCCAGCAGCTTGATTCCAGGGGACGGTTCACCCCTCCACTTT
>few|TRBJ1-6|TRBV2|TRBD1
CASRLRDSRNSPLHF
TGTGCCAGCAGGCTAAGGGACAGCAGAAATTCACCCCTCCACTTT
>.|TRBJ2-2|TRBV10-1|.
CASSESRDGELFF
TGCGCCAGCAGTGAGTCCCGGGACGGGGAGCTGTTTTTT
>.|TRBJ2-1|TRBV4-1|TRBD1
CASSQGTGPNNEQFF
TGCGCCAGCAGCCAGGGGACAGGGCCCAACAATGAGCAGTTCTTC
>.|TRBJ2-5|TRBV9|.
CASSLGSISETQYF
TGTGCCAGCAGCCTCGGTAGTATCTCGGAGACCCAGTACTTC
>.|TRBJ2-7|TRBV11-2|TRBD2
CASSSIRGESYEQYF
TGTGCCAGCAGCTCCATACGGGGGGAATCCTACGAGCAGTACTTC
>few|TRBJ1-4|TRBV30|.
CASQVIQQEKLFF
TGTGCCTCCCAGGTGATACAACAAGAAAAACTGTTTTTT
>few|TRBJ1-6|TRBV27|.
CASSPTVPPSPLHF
TGTGCCAGCAGTCCGACAGTACCACCTTCACCCCTCCACTTT
>.|TRBJ1-2|TRBV11-2|.
CASSPEAGPNYGYTF
TGTGCCAGCAGCCCAGAGGCGGGTCCTAACTATGGCTACACCTTC
>.|TRBJ1-4|TRBV3-1/TRBV3-2|.
CASSHASGTNEKLFF
TGTGCCAGCAGCCACGCGTCAGGGACTAATGAAAAACTGTTTTTT
>.|TRBJ2-7|TRBV30|TRBD1
CAWSPGTGLDEQYF
TGTGCCTGGAGTCCCGGGACAGGGTTGGACGAGCAGTACTTC
>.|TRBJ2-1|TRBV7-2|TRBD1
CASSFPGQANEQFF
TGTGCCAGCAGCTTCCCGGGACAGGCCAATGAGCAGTTCTTC
>.|TRBJ2-5|TRBV7-2|TRBD1
CASSFSPTGGLGETQYF
TGTGCCAGCAGCTTCTCTCCGACAGGGGGTTTAGGAGAGACCCAGTACTTC
>.|TRBJ2-7|TRBV20-1|.
CSARSGHEQYF
TGCAGTGCTAGGTCAGGGCACGAGCAGTACTTC
>.|TRBJ1-1|TRBV12-3/TRBV12-4|.
CASSDFRDTEAFF
TGTGCCAGCAGCGATTTCCGGGACACTGAAGCTTTCTTT
>few|TRBJ1-5|TRBV15|.
CATSRDIVEGREDQPQHF
TGTGCCACCAGCAGAGATATAGTGGAGGGGCGCGAAGATCAGCCCCAGCATTTT
>.|TRBJ1-1|TRBV30|.
CAWSDPPGTEAFF
TGTGCCTGGAGTGACCCTCCGGGAACTGAAGCTTTCTTT
>few|TRBJ2-3|TRBV5-1|.
CASSLGRDSQKDTQYF
TGCGCCAGCAGCTTGGGCCGTGACAGTCAGAAAGATACGCAGTATTTT
>.|TRBJ2-2|TRBV19|.
CASGPANTGELFF
TGTGCCAGTGGGCCAGCTAACACCGGGGAGCTGTTTTTT
>.|TRBJ1-1|TRBV7-8|.
CASSLEGRDTEAFF
TGTGCCAGCAGCTTAGAAGGGAGGGACACTGAAGCTTTCTTT
>once|TRBJ2-1|TRBV6-5|.
CASSPTRQAYNEQFF
TGTGCCAGCAGTCCTACCCGACAGGCCTACAATGAGCAGTTCTTC
>.|TRBJ2-7|TRBV24-1|.
CATSDSRGSYEQYF
TGTGCCACCAGTGATTCGCGGGGTTCCTACGAGCAGTACTTC
>.|TRBJ2-3|TRBV12-5|TRBD1
CASGLPWGQPGGDTQYF
TGTGCTAGTGGTTTGCCTTGGGGACAGCCCGGCGGGGATACGCAGTATTTT
>.|TRBJ2-7|TRBV6-5|TRBD1
CASTKAGGAKYEQYF
TGTGCCAGCACCAAGGCAGGGGGCGCGAAATACGAGCAGTACTTC
>.|TRBJ2-2|TRBV5-1|.
CASSRFGSATGELFF
TGCGCCAGCAGCAGATTCGGGAGCGCCACCGGGGAGCTGTTTTTT